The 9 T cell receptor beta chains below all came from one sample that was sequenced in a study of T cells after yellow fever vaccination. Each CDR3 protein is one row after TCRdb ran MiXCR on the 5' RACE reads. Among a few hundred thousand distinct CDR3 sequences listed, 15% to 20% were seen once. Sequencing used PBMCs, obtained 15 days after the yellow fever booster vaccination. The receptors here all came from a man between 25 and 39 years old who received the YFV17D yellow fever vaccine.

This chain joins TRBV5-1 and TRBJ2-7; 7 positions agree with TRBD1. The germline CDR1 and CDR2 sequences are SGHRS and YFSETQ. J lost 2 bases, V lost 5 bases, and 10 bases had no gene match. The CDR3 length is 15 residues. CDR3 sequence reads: CASRGPGTETYEQYF. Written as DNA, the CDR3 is TGCGCCAGCAGAGGCCCCGGGACAGAGACCTACGAGCAGTACTTC.

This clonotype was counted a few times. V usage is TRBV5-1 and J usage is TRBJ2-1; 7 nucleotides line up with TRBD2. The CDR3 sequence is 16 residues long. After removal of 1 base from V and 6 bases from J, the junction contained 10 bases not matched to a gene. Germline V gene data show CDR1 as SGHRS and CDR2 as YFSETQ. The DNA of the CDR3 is TGCGCCAGCAGCTTGTTGGCGGGAGTAGGCGTCAATGAGCAGTTCTTC. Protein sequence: CASSLLAGVGVNEQFF.

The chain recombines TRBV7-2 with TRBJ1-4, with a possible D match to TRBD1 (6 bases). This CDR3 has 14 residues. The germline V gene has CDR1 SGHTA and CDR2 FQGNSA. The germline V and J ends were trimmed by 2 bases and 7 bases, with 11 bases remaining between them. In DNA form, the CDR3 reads TGTGCCAGCAGCTTAACAGGGTCCTCTGAAAAACTGTTTTTT. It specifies CASSLTGSSEKLFF.

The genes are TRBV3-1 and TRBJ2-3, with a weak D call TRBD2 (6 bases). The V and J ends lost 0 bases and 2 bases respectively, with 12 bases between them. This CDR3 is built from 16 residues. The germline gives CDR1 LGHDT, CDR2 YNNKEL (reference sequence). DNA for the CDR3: TGTGCCAGCAGCCAAGAAGGAGGGGAGTCCACAGATACGCAGTATTTT. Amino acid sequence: CASSQEGGESTDTQYF.

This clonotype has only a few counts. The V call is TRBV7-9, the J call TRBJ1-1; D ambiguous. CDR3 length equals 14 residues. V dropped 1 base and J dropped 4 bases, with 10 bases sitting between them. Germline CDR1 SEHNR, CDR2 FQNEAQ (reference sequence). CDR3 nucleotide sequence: TGTGCCAGCAGCTTAGGGCTTCTGGGCACTGAAGCTTTCTTT. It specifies CASSLGLLGTEAFF.

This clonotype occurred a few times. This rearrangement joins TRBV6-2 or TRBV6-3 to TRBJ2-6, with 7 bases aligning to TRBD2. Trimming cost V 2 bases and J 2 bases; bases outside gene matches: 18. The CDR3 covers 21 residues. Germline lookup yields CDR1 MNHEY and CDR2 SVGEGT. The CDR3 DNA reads TGTGCCAGCAGTTACCTCGGACTAGTACCCAACATTAGGACTGGGGCCAACGTCCTGACTTTC. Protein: CASSYLGLVPNIRTGANVLTF.

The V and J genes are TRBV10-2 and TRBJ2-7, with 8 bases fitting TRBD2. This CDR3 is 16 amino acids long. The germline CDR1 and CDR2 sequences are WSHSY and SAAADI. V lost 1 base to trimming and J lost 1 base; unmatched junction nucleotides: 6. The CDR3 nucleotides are TGCGCCAGCAGTGAGTACCATGCGGGAGGTTCCTACGAGCAGTACTTC. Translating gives CASSEYHAGGSYEQYF.

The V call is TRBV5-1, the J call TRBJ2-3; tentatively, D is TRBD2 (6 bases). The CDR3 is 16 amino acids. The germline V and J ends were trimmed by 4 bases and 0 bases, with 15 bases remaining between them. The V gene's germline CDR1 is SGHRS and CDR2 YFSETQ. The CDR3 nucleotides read TGCGCCAGCAGCGTACAACTAGGGACTAGCACAGATACGCAGTATTTT. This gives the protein CASSVQLGTSTDTQYF. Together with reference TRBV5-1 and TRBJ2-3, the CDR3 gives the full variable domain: KAGVTQTPRYLIKTRGQQVTLSCSPISGHRSVSWYQQTPGQGLQFLFEYFSETQRNKGNFPGRFSGRQFSNSRSEMNVSTLELGDSALYLCASSVQLGTSTDTQYFGPGTRLTVL.

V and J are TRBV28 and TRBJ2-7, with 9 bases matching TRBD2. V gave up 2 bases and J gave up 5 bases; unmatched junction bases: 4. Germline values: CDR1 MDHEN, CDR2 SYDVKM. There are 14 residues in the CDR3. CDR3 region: CASSLLSGSNEQYF. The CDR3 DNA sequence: TGTGCCAGCAGTTTACTTAGCGGGAGCAACGAGCAGTACTTC. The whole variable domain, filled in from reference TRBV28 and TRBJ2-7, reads DVKVTQSSRYLVKRTGEKVFLECVQDMDHENMFWYRQDPGLGLRLIYFSYDVKMKEKGDIPEGYSVSREKKERFSLILESASTNQTSMYLCASSLLSGSNEQYFGPGTRLTVT.